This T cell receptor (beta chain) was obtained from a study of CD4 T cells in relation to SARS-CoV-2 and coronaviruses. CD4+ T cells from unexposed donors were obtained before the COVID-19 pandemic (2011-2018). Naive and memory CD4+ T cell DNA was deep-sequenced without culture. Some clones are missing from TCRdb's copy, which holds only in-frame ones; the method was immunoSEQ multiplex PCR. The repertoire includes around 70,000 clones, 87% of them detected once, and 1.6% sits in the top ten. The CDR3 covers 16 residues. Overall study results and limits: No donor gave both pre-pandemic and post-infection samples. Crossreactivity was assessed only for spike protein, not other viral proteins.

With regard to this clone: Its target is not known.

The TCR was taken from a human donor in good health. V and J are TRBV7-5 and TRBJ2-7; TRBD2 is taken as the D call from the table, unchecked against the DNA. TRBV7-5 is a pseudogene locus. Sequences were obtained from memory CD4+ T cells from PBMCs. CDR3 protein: CARRTGGGLKGYEQYF. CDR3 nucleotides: TGTGCCAGAAGAACCGGGGGGGGGCTAAAGGGCTACGAGCAGTACTTC.